Shown below are 13 T cell receptor beta chains from a single sample sequenced in a study of T cells in Graves' hyperthyroidism and ophthalmopathy. RNA transcripts yielded amplified TCR beta CDR3 regions. HTBI primers were the set used in a first-round RT-PCR of the TCR CDR3. One entry per CDR3 protein results from TCRdb running MiXCR on the multiplex PCR reads. The table shows 300,000 to 350,000 distinct CDR3 sequences, with around 18% occurring only once. Sequencing used blood. Receptor source: a woman in her forties with Graves' ophthalmopathy.

This clonotype was seen repeatedly, ten times or more. The chain has TRBV6-2 or TRBV6-3 and TRBJ1-1; unclear D gene. V was cut by 2 bases and J by 5 bases, with 12 bases left in between. The germline V gene has CDR1 MNHEY and CDR2 SVGEGT. The CDR3 consists of 14 residues. The CDR3 region is CASSYDQVVTEAFF. Here the CDR3 DNA reads TGTGCCAGCAGTTACGACCAGGTTGTAACTGAAGCTTTCTTT.

This clonotype was detected ten times or more. The chain employs TRBV6-5 and TRBJ1-6, with D uncertain. CDR1 is MNHEY, CDR2 SVGAGI, per germline. This CDR3 is built from 15 residues. Trimming pared 2 bases from V and 0 bases from J, leaving 5 bases between. CDR3 in amino acids: CASSYEYSYNSPLHF. The DNA for the CDR3 is TGTGCCAGCAGTTACGAGTACTCCTATAATTCACCCCTCCACTTT.

This clonotype was picked up many times. The chain has TRBV30 and TRBJ1-2; tentatively, D is TRBD1 (5 bases). The CDR3 is 12 amino acids. CDR1 is GTSNPN and CDR2 is SVGIG in the germline V gene (reference sequence). V was clipped by 2 bases and J by 6 bases, with 10 bases between them. Here the CDR3 DNA reads TGTGCCTGGAGTCGAGGGGTCAATGGCTACACCTTC. Its translation is CAWSRGVNGYTF.

The sample holds a few counts of this clonotype. The chain employs TRBV6-1 and TRBJ2-7, with D perhaps given as TRBD1 or TRBD2 (5 bases each). Germline-derived CDR1 and CDR2 are MNHNS and SASEGT. This CDR3 is 17 amino acids long. Trimming removed 4 bases at V and 0 bases at J, with 19 bases between. In DNA, the CDR3 is TGTGCCAGCAGTGCTTCCTACGGGACGTCGAGCTCCTACGAGCAGTACTTC. It is translated as CASSASYGTSSSYEQYF.

This clonotype was seen ten or more times. J is TRBJ1-2 and V is TRBV5-1, with unresolved D. The CDR3 extends over 14 amino acids. V was shortened by 0 bases and J by 7 bases, with 13 bases between the two germline ends. CDR1 is SGHRS, CDR2 YFSETQ, per germline. The CDR3 protein is CASSLVSGDFGYTF. For the CDR3, the DNA is TGCGCCAGCAGCTTGGTTTCGGGAGATTTTGGCTACACCTTC.

This clonotype was picked up many times. The rearrangement links TRBV6-1 to TRBJ2-5; D not certain. V was trimmed by 6 bases and J by 5 bases, leaving 16 bases between them. Germline-derived CDR1 and CDR2 are MNHNS and SASEGT. The CDR3 sequence is 14 residues long. The DNA for the CDR3 is TGTGCCAGCAGGGACCTTGGAGAAGTTGAGACCCAGTACTTC. Translating it yields CASRDLGEVETQYF.

This chain connects TRBV6-2 or TRBV6-3 to TRBJ2-5; D is perhaps TRBD2 (6 bases). This CDR3 spans 17 amino acids. V lost 4 bases to trimming and J lost 1 base, with 19 bases between them. CDR1 is MNHEY, CDR2 SVGEGT, per germline. The DNA of the CDR3 is TGTGCCAGCAGTTCCGGGCGGAGGGCTGGCGGCCAAGAGACCCAGTACTTC. Its protein product is CASSSGRRAGGQETQYF.

V usage is TRBV12-3 or TRBV12-4 and J usage is TRBJ2-7; 10 nucleotides line up with TRBD2. J lost 7 bases, V lost 5 bases, and 8 bases had no gene match. CDR3 length equals 14 residues. DNA for the CDR3: TGTGCCAGCAGTCTATTAGCGGGAGGAGGGGAGCAGTACTTC. It is translated as CASSLLAGGGEQYF.

This clonotype was seen many times. V is TRBV27 and J is TRBJ2-7, with 8 bases that match TRBD2. Germline CDR1 and CDR2: MNHEY and SMNVEV (reference sequence). The CDR3 is 14 residues long. With 6 bases clipped from V and 0 bases from J, the junction kept 4 bases outside the gene matches. In nucleotides, the CDR3 is TGTGCCAGCAGCCCTAGCGGGTTCTCCTACGAGCAGTACTTC. Amino acids: CASSPSGFSYEQYF.

At least ten counts were recorded for this clonotype. The chain employs TRBV28 and TRBJ2-5; perhaps D is TRBD1 or TRBD2 (5 bases each). Germline V gene data show CDR1 as MDHEN and CDR2 as SYDVKM. The length of the CDR3 is 15 residues. V was cut by 6 bases and J by 3 bases, with 17 bases left in between. The CDR3, as DNA: TGTGCCAGCAGCCCCGAGGGGCGAGCTGAAGAGACCCAGTACTTC. Its protein product is CASSPEGRAEETQYF.

V usage is TRBV6-2 or TRBV6-3 and J usage is TRBJ2-7; TRBD1 agrees at 10 bases. The length of the CDR3 is 14 residues. CDR1 and CDR2 (germline): MNHEY, SVGEGT. The V and J ends lost 6 bases and 6 bases, in that order; junction bases with no gene match: 8. The CDR3 bases are TGTGCCAGCAGCACCGTCGGGACAGGGGTCGAGCAGTACTTC. Amino acid sequence: CASSTVGTGVEQYF.

This clonotype was detected only a few times. The gene calls are TRBV9 and TRBJ2-7; 8 bases align to TRBD2. V lost 5 bases and J lost 3; bases outside the gene matches: 19. The CDR3 loop spans 18 amino acids. Germline values: CDR1 SGDLS, CDR2 YYNGEE. CDR3 sequence (DNA): TGTGCCAGCAGTCCCTGGGTGGTTCCCGGGACTAGAGACTACGAGCAGTACTTC. It is translated as CASSPWVVPGTRDYEQYF. The whole variable domain, filled in from reference TRBV9 and TRBJ2-7, reads DSGVTQTPKHLITATGQRVTLRCSPRSGDLSVYWYQQSLDQGLQFLIQYYNGEERAKGNILERFSAQQFPDLHSELNLSSLELGDSALYFCASSPWVVPGTRDYEQYFGPGTRLTVT.

The table lists this clonotype with many counts. V is TRBV12-3 or TRBV12-4 and J is TRBJ1-5; D gene ambiguous. V lost 7 bases and J 0 bases, leaving 7 bases between the germline ends. The CDR3 is 13 residues long. For the CDR3, the DNA is TGTGCCAGCACGGGAAATAGCAATCAGCCCCAGCATTTT. Translated, it gives CASTGNSNQPQHF.